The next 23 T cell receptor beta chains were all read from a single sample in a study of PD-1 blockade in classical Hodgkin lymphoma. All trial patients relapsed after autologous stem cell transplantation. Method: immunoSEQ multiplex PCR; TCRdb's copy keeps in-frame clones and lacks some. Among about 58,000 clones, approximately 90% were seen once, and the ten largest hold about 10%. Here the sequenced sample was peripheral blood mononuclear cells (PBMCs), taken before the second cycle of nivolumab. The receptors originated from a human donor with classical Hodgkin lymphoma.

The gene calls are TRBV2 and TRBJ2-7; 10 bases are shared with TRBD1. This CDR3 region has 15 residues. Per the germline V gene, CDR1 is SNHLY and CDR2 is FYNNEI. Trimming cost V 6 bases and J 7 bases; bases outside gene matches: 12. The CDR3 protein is CASSEHGTGVGEQYF. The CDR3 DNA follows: TGTGCCAGCAGCGAACATGGGACAGGGGTGGGGGAGCAGTACTTC.

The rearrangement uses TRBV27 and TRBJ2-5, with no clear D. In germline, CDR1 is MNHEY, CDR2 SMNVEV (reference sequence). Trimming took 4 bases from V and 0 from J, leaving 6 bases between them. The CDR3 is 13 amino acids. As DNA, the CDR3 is TGTGCCAGCAGTTCAAACTACCAAGAGACCCAGTACTTC. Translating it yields CASSSNYQETQYF.

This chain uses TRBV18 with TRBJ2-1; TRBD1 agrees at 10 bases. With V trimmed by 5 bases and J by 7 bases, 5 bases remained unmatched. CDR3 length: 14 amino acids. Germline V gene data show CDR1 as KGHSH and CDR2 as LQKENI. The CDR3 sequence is CASSAGTGVNEQFF. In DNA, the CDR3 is TGTGCCAGCTCAGCCGGGACAGGGGTTAATGAGCAGTTCTTC. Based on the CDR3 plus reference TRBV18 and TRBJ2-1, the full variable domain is NAGVMQNPRHLVRRRGQEARLRCSPMKGHSHVYWYRQLPEEGLKFMVYLQKENIIDESGMPKERFSAEFPKEGPSILRIQQVVRGDSAAYFCASSAGTGVNEQFFGPGTRLTVL.

CDR3 nucleotides: TGCAGCGTTGAAGAGATTCGGGCAGTCACTAACTATGGCTACACCTTC. Translated: CSVEEIRAVTNYGYTF. V is TRBV29-1 and J is TRBJ1-2; unclear D gene. Germline V gene sequence: CDR1 SQVTM, CDR2 ANQGSEA. The CDR3 is made up of 16 amino acids. The ends were cut back, 0 bases at V and 0 bases at J, with 14 bases in the middle.

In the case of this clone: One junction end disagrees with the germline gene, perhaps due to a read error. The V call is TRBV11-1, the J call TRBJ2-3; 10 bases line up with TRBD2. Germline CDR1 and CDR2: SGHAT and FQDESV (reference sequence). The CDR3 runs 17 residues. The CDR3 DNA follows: TGTGCCAGCAGCTTCTATCCTAGCGGGAGTAGCAAAGATACGCAGTATTTT. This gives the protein CASSFYPSGSSKDTQYF.

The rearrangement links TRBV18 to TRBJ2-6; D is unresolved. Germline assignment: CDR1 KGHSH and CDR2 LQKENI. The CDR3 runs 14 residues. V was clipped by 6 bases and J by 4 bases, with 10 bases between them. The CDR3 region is CASSGEGGANVLTF. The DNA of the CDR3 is TGTGCCAGCTCTGGGGAAGGAGGGGCCAACGTCCTGACTTTC.

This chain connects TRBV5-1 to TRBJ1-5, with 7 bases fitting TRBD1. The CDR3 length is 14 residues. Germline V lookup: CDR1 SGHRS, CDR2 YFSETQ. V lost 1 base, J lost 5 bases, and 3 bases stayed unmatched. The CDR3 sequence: CASSLTGEDQPQHF. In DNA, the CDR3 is TGCGCCAGCAGCTTGACAGGGGAGGATCAGCCCCAGCATTTT.

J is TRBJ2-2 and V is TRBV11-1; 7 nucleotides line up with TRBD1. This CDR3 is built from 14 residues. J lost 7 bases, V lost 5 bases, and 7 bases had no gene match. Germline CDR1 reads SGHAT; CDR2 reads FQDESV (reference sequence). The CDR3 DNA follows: TGTGCCAGCAGCCGCGACAGGGTCATCGGGGAGCTGTTTTTT. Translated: CASSRDRVIGELFF. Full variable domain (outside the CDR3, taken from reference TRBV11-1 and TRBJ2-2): EAEVAQSPRYKITEKSQAVAFWCDPISGHATLYWYRQILGQGPELLVQFQDESVVDDSQLPKDRFSAERLKGVDSTLKIQPAELGDSAMYLCASSRDRVIGELFFGEGSRLTVL.

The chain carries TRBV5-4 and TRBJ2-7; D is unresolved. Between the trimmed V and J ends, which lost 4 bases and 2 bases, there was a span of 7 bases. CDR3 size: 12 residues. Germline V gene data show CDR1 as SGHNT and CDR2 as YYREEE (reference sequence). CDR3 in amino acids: CASSPETYEQYF. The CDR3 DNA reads TGTGCCAGCAGCCCGGAAACCTACGAGCAGTACTTC.

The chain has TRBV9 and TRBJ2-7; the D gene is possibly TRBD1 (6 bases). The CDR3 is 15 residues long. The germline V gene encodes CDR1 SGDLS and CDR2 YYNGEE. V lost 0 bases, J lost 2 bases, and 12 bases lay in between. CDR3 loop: CASSVADAGAYEQYF. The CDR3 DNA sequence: TGTGCCAGCAGCGTAGCTGATGCAGGGGCCTACGAGCAGTACTTC.

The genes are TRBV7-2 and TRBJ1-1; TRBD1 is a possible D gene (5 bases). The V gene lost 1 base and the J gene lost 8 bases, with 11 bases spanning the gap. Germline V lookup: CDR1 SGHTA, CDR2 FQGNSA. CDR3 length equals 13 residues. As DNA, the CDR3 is TGTGCCAGCAGCTTAGAGGGACGCCGGGAAGCTTTCTTT. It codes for CASSLEGRREAFF.

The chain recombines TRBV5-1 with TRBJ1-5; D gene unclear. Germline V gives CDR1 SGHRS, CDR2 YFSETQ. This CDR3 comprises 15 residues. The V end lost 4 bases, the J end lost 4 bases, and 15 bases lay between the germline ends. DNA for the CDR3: TGCGCCAGCAGCGTGAGTTCCGACGGTAATCAGCCCCAGCATTTT. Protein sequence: CASSVSSDGNQPQHF.

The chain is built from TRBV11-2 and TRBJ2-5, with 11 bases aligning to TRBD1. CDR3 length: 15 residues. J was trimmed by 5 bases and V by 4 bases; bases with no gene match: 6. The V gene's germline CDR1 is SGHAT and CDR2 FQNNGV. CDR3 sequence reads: CASSSAGQGEETQYF. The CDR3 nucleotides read TGTGCCAGCAGCTCCGCGGGACAGGGGGAGGAGACCCAGTACTTC.

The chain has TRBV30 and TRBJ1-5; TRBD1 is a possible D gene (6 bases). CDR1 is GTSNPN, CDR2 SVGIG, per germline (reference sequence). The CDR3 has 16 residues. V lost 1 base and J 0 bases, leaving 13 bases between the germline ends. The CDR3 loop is CAWSGDKLNSNQPQHF. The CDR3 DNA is TGTGCCTGGAGTGGGGACAAATTAAATAGCAATCAGCCCCAGCATTTT.

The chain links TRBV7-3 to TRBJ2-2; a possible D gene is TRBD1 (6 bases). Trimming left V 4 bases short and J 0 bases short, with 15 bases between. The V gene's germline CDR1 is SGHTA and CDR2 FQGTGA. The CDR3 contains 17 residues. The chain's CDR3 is CASSSWPRDTNTGELFF. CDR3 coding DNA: TGTGCCAGCAGCTCATGGCCCCGGGACACGAACACCGGGGAGCTGTTTTTT.

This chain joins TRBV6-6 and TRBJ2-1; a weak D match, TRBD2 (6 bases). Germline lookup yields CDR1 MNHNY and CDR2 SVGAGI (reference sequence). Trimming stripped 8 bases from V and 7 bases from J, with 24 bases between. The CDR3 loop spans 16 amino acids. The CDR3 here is CASSLGAGGAGNEQFF. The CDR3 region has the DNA TGTGCCAGCTCTCTTGGCGCAGGAGGGGCCGGGAATGAGCAGTTCTTC.

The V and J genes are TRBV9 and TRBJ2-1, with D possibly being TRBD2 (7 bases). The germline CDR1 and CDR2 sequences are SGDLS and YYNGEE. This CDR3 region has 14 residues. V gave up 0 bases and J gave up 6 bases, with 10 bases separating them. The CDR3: CASSVVGGANEQFF. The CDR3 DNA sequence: TGTGCCAGCAGCGTAGTTGGGGGGGCCAATGAGCAGTTCTTC.

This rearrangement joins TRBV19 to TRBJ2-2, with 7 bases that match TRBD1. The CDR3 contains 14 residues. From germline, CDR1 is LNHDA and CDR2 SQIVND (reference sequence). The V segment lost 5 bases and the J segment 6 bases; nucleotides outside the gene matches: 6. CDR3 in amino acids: CASSFLQGPGELFF. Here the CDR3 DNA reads TGTGCCAGTAGTTTTTTACAGGGGCCCGGGGAGCTGTTTTTT.

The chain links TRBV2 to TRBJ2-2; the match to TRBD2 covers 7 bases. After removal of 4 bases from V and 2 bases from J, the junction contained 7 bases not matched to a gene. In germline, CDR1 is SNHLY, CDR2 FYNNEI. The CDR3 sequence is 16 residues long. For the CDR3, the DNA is TGTGCCAGCAGTGTGGAGGGACTACCCAACACCGGGGAGCTGTTTTTT. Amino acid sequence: CASSVEGLPNTGELFF.

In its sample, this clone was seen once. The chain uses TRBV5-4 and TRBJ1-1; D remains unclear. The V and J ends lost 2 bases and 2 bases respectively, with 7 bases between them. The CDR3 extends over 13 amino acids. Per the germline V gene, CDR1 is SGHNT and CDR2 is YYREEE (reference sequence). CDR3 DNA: TGTGCCAGCAGCTTTAGGCACAACACTGAAGCTTTCTTT. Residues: CASSFRHNTEAFF.

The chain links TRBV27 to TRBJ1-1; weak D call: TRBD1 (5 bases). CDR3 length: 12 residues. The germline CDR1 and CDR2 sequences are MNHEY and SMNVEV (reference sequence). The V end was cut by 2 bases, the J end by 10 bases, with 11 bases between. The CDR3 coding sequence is TGTGCCAGCAGTTTAGGAGGGGAGAGAGCTTTCTTT. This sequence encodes CASSLGGERAFF.

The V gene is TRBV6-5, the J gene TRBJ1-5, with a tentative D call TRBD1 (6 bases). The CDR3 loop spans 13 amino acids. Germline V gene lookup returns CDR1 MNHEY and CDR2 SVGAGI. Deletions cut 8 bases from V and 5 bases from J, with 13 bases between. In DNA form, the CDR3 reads TGTGCCAGCGCCGGGACAAGGGATCAGCCCCAGCATTTT. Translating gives CASAGTRDQPQHF.

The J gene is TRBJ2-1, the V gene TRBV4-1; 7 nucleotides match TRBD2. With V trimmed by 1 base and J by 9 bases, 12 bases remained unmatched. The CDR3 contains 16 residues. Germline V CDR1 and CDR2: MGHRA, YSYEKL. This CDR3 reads CASSQAAGVGPVEQFF. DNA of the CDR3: TGCGCCAGCAGCCAAGCGGCGGGAGTGGGCCCGGTTGAGCAGTTCTTC.